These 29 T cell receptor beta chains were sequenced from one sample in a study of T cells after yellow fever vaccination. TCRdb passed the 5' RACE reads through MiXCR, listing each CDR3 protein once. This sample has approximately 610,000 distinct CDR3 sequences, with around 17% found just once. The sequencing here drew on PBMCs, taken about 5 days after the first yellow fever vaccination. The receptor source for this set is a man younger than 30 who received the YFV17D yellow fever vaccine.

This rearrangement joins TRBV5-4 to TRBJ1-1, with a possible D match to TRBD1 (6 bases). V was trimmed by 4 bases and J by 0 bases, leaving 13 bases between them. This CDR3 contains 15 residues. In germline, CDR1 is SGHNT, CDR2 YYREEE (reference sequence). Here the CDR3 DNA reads TGTGCCAGCAGCGTCCAGGGGCGCATGAACACTGAAGCTTTCTTT. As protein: CASSVQGRMNTEAFF. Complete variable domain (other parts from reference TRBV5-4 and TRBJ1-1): ETGVTQSPTHLIKTRGQQVTLRCSSQSGHNTVSWYQQALGQGPQFIFQYYREEENGRGNFPPRFSGLQFPNYSSELNVNALELDDSALYLCASSVQGRMNTEAFFGQGTRLTVV.

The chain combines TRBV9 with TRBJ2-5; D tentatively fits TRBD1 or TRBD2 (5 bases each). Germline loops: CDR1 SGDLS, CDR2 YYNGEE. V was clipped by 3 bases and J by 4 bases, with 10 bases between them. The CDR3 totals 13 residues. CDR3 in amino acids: CASSGGPGETQYF. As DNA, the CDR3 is TGTGCCAGCAGCGGGGGACCGGGAGAGACCCAGTACTTC.

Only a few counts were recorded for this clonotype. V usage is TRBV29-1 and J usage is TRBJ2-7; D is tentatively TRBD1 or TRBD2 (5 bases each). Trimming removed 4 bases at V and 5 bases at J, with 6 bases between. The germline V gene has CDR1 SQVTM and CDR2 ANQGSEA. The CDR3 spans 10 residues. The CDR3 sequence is CSVGGDEQYF. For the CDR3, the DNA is TGCAGCGTTGGAGGGGACGAGCAGTACTTC.

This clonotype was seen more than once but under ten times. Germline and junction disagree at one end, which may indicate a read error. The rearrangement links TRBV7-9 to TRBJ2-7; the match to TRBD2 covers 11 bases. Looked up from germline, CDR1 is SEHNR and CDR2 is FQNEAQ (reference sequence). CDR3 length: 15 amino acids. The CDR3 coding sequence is TGTGCCAGCAGCCTAGCGGGGGGCACGCTTATGGAGCAGTACTTC. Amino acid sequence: CASSLAGGTLMEQYF.

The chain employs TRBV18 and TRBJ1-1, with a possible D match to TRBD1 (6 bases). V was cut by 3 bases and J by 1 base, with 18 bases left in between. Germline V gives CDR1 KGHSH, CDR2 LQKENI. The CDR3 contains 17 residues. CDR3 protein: CASSPGGAYSRNTEAFF. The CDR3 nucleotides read TGTGCCAGCTCACCGGGGGGGGCATACTCCCGGAACACTGAAGCTTTCTTT. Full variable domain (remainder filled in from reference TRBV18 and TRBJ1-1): NAGVMQNPRHLVRRRGQEARLRCSPMKGHSHVYWYRQLPEEGLKFMVYLQKENIIDESGMPKERFSAEFPKEGPSILRIQQVVRGDSAAYFCASSPGGAYSRNTEAFFGQGTRLTVV.

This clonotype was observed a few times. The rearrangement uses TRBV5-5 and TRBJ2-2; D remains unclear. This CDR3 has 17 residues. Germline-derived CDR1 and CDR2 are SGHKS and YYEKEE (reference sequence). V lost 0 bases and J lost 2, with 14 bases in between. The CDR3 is CASSLGPYTTNTGELFF. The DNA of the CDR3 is TGTGCCAGCAGCTTGGGGCCTTATACAACTAACACCGGGGAGCTGTTTTTT.

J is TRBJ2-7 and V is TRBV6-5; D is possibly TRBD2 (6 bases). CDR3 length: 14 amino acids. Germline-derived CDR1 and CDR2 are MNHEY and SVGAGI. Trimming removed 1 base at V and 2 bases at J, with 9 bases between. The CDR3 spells CASSYFGGPYEQYF. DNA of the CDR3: TGTGCCAGCAGTTACTTTGGAGGGCCCTACGAGCAGTACTTC.

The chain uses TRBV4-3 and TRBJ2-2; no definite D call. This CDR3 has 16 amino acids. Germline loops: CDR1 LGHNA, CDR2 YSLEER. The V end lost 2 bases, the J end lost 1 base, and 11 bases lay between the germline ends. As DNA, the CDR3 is TGCGCCAGCAGCCAACAATATTTGGGGAACACCGGGGAGCTGTTTTTT. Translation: CASSQQYLGNTGELFF.

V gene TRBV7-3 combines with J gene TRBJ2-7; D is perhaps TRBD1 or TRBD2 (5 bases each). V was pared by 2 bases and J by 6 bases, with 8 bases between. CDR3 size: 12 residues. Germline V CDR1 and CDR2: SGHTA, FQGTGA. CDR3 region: CASSLLGAEQYV. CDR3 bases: TGTGCCAGCAGCTTACTCGGGGCCGAGCAGTACGTC.

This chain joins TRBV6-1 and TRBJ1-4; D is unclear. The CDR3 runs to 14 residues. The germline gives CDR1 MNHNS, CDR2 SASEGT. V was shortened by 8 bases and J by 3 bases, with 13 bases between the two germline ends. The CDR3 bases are TGTGCCAGCGGCGAGCGGCGACCTAATGAAAAACTGTTTTTT. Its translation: CASGERRPNEKLFF.

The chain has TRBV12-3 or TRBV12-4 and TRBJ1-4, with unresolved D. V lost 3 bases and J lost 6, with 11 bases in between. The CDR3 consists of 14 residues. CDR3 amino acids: CASSFAGGYEKLFF. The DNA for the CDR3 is TGTGCCAGCAGTTTTGCAGGCGGGTATGAAAAACTGTTTTTT.

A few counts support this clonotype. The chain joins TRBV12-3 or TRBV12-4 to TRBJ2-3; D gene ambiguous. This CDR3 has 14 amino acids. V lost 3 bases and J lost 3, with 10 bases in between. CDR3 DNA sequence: TGTGCCAGCAGTTTTTTGGCCTCGACAGATACGCAGTATTTT. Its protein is CASSFLASTDTQYF.

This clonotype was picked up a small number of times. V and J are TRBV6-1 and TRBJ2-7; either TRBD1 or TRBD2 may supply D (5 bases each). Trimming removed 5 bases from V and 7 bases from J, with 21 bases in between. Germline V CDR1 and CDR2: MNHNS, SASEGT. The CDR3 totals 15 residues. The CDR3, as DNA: TGTGCCAGCAGTCAAGGGGTGGACCGGTGGGGGGAGCAGTACTTC. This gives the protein CASSQGVDRWGEQYF.

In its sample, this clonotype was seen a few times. CDR3 in DNA: TGTGCCAGCAGTGACTCGGGGCACTATGGCTACACCTTC. This translates into CASSDSGHYGYTF. This chain links TRBV2 with TRBJ1-2; possible D gene TRBD1, 5 bases. CDR1 and CDR2 from the germline V gene are SNHLY and FYNNEI. This CDR3 has 13 residues. V gave up 3 bases and J gave up 3 bases, with 8 bases separating them.

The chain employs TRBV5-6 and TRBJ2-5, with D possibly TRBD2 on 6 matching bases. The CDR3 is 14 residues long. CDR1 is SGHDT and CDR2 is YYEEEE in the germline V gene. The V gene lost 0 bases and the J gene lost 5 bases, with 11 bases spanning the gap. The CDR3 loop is CASSLARGRETQYF. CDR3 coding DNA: TGTGCCAGCAGCTTGGCCCGAGGGAGGGAGACCCAGTACTTC.

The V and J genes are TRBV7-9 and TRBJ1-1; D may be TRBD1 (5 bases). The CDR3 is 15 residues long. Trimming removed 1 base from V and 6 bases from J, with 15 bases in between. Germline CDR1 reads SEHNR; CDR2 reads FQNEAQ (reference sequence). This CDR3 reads CASSLGKGYSAEAFF. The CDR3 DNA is TGTGCCAGCAGCTTAGGAAAGGGGTACTCCGCTGAAGCTTTCTTT.

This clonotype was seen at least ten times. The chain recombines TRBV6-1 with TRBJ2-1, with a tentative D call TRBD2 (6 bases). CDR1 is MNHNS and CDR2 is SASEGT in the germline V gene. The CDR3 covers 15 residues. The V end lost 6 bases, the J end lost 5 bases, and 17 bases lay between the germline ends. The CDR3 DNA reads TGTGCCAGCAGCCGCCCGGGAGAGGGGCACAATGAGCAGTTCTTC. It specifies CASSRPGEGHNEQFF.

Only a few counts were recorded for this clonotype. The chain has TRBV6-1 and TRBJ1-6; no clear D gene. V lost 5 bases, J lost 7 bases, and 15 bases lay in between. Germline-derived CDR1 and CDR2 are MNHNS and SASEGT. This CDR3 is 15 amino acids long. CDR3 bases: TGTGCCAGCAGTCTGGACCCCGATAGGAATTCACCCCTCCACTTT. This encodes CASSLDPDRNSPLHF.

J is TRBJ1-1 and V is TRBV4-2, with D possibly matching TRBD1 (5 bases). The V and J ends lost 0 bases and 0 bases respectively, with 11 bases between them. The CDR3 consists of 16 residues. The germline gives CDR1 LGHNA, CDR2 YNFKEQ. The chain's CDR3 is CASSQELGQLNTEAFF. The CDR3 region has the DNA TGTGCCAGCAGCCAAGAGCTGGGGCAGTTGAACACTGAAGCTTTCTTT.

The DNA of the CDR3 is TGCGCCAGCAGCTTGGCCATGCTAGCGGGGGCCGAGCAGTACTTC. Translating gives CASSLAMLAGAEQYF. The rearrangement links TRBV5-1 to TRBJ2-7; 10 bases align to TRBD2. Trimming took 0 bases from V and 6 from J; bases not matched to a gene: 6. The CDR3 contains 15 residues. Germline CDR1 is SGHRS and CDR2 is YFSETQ.

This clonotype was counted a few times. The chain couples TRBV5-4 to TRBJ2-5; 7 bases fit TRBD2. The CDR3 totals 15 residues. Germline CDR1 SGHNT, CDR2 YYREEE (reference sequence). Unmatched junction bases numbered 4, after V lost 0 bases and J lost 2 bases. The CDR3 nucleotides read TGTGCCAGCAGCTTGGCTAGCGGTACTCAAGAGACCCAGTACTTC. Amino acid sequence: CASSLASGTQETQYF.

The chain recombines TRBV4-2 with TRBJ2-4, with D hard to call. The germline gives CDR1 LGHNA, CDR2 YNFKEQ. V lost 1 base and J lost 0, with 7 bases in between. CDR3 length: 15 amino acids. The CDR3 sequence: CASSQVPEAKNIQYF. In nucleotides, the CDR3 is TGTGCCAGCAGCCAAGTCCCTGAAGCCAAAAACATTCAGTACTTC.

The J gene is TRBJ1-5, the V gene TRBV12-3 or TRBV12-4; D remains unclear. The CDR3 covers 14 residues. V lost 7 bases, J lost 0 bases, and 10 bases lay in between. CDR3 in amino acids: CASMGGNSNQPQHF. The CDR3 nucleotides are TGTGCCAGCATGGGCGGAAATAGCAATCAGCCCCAGCATTTT.

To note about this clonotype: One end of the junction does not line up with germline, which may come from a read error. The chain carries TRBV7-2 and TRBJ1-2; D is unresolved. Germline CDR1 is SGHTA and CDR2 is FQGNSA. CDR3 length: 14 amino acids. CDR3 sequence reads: CAISLPTGNYGYTF. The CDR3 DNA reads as TGTGCCATCAGCTTACCCACGGGGAACTATGGCTACACCTTC.

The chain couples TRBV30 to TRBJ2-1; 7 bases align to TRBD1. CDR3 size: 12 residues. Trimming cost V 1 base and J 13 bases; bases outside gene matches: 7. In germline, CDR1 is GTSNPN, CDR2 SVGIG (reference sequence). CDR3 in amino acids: CAWSGQGAPQFF. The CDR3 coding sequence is TGTGCCTGGAGTGGACAGGGTGCTCCCCAGTTCTTC.

CDR3 nucleotide sequence: TGTGCCATCAGTGAGTCCTTTTCCGTAAGCTCCTACGAGCAGTACTTC. Residues: CAISESFSVSSYEQYF. The genes are TRBV10-3 and TRBJ2-7, with D unclear. The V end was cut by 0 bases, the J end by 0 bases, with 12 bases between. This CDR3 is built from 16 residues. Per the germline V gene, CDR1 is ENHRY and CDR2 is SYGVKD.

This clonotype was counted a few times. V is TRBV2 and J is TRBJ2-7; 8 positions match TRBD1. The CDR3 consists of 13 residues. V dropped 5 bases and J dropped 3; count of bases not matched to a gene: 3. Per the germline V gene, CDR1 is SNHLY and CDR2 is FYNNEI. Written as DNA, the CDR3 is TGTGCCAGCAGTCAGGGGGCTCTCTACGAGCAGTACGTC. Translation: CASSQGALYEQYV.

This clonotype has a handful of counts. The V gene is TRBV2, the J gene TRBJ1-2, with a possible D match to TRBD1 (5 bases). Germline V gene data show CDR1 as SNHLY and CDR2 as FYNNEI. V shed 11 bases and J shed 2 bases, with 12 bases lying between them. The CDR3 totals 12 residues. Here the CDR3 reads CAGYGTNYGYTF. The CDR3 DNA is TGTGCCGGATACGGGACGAACTATGGCTACACCTTC.

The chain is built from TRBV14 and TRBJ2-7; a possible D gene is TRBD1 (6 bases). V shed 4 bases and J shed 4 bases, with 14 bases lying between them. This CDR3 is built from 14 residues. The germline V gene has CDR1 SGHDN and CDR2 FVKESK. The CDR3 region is CASSRRRQAYEQYV. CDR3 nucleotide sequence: TGTGCCAGCAGCCGGAGAAGACAGGCTTACGAGCAGTACGTC.